This record concerns one TCR beta chain sequence. Its antigen remains unidentified. Trimming cost V 4 bases and J 1 base, with 16 bases left between them. The CDR3 loop spans 16 amino acids. Germline V gives CDR1 LNHDA, CDR2 SQIVND (reference sequence). TCRdb keeps only in-frame clones here, not all; method: immunoSEQ multiplex PCR. The profile shows some 7,000 clones, roughly two thirds of them singletons. The entry originates in a study of CD4+ T cells in melanoma. Study-wide findings and caveats: Neoantigen-specific CD4+ T cells in melanoma reportedly had diverse differentiation states. A reported correlation linked neoantigen-specific CD4+ T cells to CD8+, macrophage and B cell function.

This sequence originates from a human donor with melanoma. This chain uses TRBV19 with TRBJ1-1, with D hard to call. Input material: cells from a culture (not recorded whether cultured in vitro). CDR3 DNA: TGTGCCAGTAGTAACCCGGGTTTGTTTTGGAACACTGAAGCTTTCTTT. Translation gives CASSNPGLFWNTEAFF.